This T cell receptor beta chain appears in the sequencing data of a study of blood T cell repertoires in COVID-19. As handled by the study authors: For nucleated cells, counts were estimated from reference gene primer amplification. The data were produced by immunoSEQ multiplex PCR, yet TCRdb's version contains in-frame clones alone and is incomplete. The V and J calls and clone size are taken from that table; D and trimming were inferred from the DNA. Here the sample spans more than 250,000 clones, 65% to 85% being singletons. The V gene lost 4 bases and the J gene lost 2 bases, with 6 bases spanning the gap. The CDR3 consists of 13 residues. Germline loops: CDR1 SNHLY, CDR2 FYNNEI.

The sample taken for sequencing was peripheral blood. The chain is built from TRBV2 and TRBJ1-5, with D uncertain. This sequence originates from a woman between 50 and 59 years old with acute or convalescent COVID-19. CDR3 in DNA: TGTGCCAGCAGTGGGGCAGGCAATCAGCCCCAGCATTTT. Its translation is CASSGAGNQPQHF. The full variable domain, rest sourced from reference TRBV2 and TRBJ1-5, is EPEVTQTPSHQVTQMGQEVILRCVPISNHLYFYWYRQILGQKVEFLVSFYNNEISEKSEIFDDQFSVERPDGSNFTLKIRSTKLEDSAMYFCASSGAGNQPQHFGDGTRLSIL.